This TCR beta chain was recorded in a study of T cells after yellow fever vaccination. At the level of the study: It was SMART-Seq v4 Ultra Low Input that prepared the fractions with low cell numbers. Whole-study results and caveats: In FACS-sorted repertoires, abundant clonotypes from the bulk population could appear as contaminants.

A single record per CDR3 protein comes from TCRdb applying MiXCR to the 5' RACE reads. Of about 400,000 distinct CDR3 sequences detected, 11% appear once; the ten largest clones hold around 18%. Remarks on this clonotype: Its antigen is unidentified.

Trimming pared 4 bases from V and 2 bases from J, leaving 10 bases between. Germline-derived CDR1 and CDR2 are LGHNA and YNFKEQ. The CDR3 is 14 amino acids. J is TRBJ2-3 and V is TRBV4-2, with a tentative D call TRBD2 (6 bases). Sequences were derived from PBMCs, sampled on the day of the first yellow fever vaccination. The TCR comes from a man aged 18 to 30 who received the YFV17D yellow fever vaccine. In nucleotides, the CDR3 is TGTGCCAGCAGCCCGGAGGGTACCACAGATACGCAGTATTTT. Translated, it gives CASSPEGTTDTQYF.